The present entry profiles one TCR beta chain with its context. The sample originates from a study of blood T cell repertoires in COVID-19. About the study: There were acute and convalescent COVID-19 samples, and they came from the United States, Italy and Spain. From T cells, B-cell-depleted T cells, or PBMCs came the material, which was cDNA or gDNA.

CDR3 size: 11 residues. The J segment lost 4 bases and the V segment lost 10 bases, leaving 2 bases of the junction unmatched. Germline V CDR1 and CDR2: LNHDA, SQIVND (reference sequence). In the original processing: Amplification with reference gene primers provided the estimates of nucleated cell counts. This table comes from immunoSEQ multiplex PCR, and its TCRdb copy is limited to in-frame clones, with some not included. That table furnishes V, J and clone size, whereas the DNA furnished D and trimming. The sample records 200,000 to 300,000 clones, 80% to 90% being singletons. The V and J genes are TRBV19 and TRBJ2-5, with 8 bases matching TRBD1. This receptor was taken from a man aged 25 to 40 with active or convalescent COVID-19. Sequenced sample: peripheral blood. CDR3: CATTGGETQYF. DNA for the CDR3: TGTGCCACAACAGGGGGAGAGACCCAGTACTTC.